This TCR beta chain was retrieved from a study of blood T cell repertoires in COVID-19. Study at large: Acute-phase and convalescent COVID-19 samples originated in the United States, Italy and Spain.

Here immunoSEQ multiplex PCR was the method, and the copy in TCRdb shows in-frame clones only, minus some. This table has 250,000 to 300,000 clones, about 85% appearing once. The CDR3 totals 12 residues. CDR1 is ENHRY and CDR2 is SYGVKD in the germline V gene. V was cut by 2 bases and J by 9 bases, with 11 bases left in between. The specimen sequenced was peripheral blood. The chain links TRBV10-3 to TRBJ2-7, with a possible D match to TRBD2 (5 bases). The clonotype originates from a man between 18 and 29 years old with active or convalescent COVID-19. The CDR3: CAISEATEGQYF. The CDR3 DNA is TGTGCCATCAGTGAGGCGACCGAGGGGCAGTACTTC.